This TCR beta chain came from a study of blood T cell repertoires in COVID-19. Produced via immunoSEQ multiplex PCR; TCRdb's table is partial and in-frame only. The data hold about 400,000 clones, with about 87% observed a single time. With regard to this clone: Other DNA sequences within the sample encode an identical CDR3.

The CDR3 is 13 residues long. Trimming removed 4 bases at V and 4 bases at J, with 10 bases between. CDR1 is MDHEN, CDR2 SYDVKM, per germline. This receptor was identified in a woman in her fifties or sixties who had recovered from COVID-19. The V and J genes are TRBV28 and TRBJ1-2, with TRBD1 as a possible D gene (6 bases). Sequenced sample: PBMCs or T cells enriched from blood (not recorded which). CDR3 sequence: CASSSGGLYGYTF. For the CDR3, the DNA is TGTGCCAGCAGTTCTGGGGGCCTCTATGGCTACACCTTC.